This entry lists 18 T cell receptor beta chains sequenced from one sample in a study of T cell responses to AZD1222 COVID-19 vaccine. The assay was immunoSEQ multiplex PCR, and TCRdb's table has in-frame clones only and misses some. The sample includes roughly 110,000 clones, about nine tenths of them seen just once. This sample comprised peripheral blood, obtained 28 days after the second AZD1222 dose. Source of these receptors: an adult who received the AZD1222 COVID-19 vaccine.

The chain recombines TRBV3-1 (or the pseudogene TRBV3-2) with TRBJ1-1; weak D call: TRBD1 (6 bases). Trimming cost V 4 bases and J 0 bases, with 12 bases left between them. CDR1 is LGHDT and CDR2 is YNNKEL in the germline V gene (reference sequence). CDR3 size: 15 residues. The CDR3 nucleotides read TGTGCCAGCAGCCTCATAGGACAGTTGAACACTGAAGCTTTCTTT. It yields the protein CASSLIGQLNTEAFF.

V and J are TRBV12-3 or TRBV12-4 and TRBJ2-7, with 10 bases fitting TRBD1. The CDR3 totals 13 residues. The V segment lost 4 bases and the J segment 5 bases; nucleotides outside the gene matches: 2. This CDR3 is CASSSGTGDEQYF. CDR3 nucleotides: TGTGCCAGCAGTTCCGGGACAGGGGACGAGCAGTACTTC.

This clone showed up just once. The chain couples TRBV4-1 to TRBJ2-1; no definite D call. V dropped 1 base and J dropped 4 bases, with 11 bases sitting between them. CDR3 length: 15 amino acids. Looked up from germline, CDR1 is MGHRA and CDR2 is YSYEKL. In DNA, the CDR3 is TGCGCCAGCAGCCAAGGGCTCCCCCCTTACAATGAGCAGTTCTTC. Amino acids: CASSQGLPPYNEQFF.

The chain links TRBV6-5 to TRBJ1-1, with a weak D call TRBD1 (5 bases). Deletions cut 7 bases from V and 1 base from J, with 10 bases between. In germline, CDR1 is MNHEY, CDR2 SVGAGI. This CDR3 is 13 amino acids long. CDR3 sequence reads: CASTLTENTEAFF. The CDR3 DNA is TGTGCCAGCACCCTGACAGAGAACACTGAAGCTTTCTTT.

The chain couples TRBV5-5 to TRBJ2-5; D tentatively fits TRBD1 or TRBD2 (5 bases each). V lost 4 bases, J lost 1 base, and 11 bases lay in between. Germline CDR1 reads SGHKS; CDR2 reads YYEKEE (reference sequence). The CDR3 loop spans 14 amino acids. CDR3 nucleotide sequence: TGTGCCAGCAGCCCGGGACGGCTCCAAGAGACCCAGTACTTC. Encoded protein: CASSPGRLQETQYF.

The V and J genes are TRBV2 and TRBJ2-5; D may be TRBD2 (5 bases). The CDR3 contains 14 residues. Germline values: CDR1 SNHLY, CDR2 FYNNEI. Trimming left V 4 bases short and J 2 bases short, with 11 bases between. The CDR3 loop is CASSAGRTQETQYF. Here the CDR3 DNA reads TGTGCCAGCAGTGCTGGCAGGACTCAAGAGACCCAGTACTTC.

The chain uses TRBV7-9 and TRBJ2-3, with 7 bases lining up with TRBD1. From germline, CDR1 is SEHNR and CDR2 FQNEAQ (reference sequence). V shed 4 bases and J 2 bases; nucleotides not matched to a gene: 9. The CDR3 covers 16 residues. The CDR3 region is CASSSIKQGNTDTQYF. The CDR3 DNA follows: TGTGCCAGCAGCTCAATCAAACAGGGGAACACAGATACGCAGTATTTT.

The CDR3: CASSPLAGGPGETQYF. The CDR3 nucleotides read TGCGCCAGCAGCCCTTTAGCGGGAGGGCCGGGAGAGACCCAGTACTTC. The chain uses TRBV5-1 and TRBJ2-5, with 11 bases fitting TRBD2. The V gene end was trimmed by 4 bases and the J gene end by 4 bases; junction bases not matched to a gene: 9. The CDR3 covers 16 residues. CDR1 and CDR2 from the germline V gene are SGHRS and YFSETQ. Supplemented by reference TRBV5-1 and TRBJ2-5, the full variable domain reads KAGVTQTPRYLIKTRGQQVTLSCSPISGHRSVSWYQQTPGQGLQFLFEYFSETQRNKGNFPGRFSGRQFSNSRSEMNVSTLELGDSALYLCASSPLAGGPGETQYFGPGTRLLVL.

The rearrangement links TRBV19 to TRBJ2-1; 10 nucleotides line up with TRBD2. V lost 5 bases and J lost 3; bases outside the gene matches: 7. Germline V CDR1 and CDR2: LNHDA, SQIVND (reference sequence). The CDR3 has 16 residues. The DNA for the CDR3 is TGTGCCAGTAGTGCTCTAGCGGGAGACGTCTACAATGAGCAGTTCTTC. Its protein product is CASSALAGDVYNEQFF.

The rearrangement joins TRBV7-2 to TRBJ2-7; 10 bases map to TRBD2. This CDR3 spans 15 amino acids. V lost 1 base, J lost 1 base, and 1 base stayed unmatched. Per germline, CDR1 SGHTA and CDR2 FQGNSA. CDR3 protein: CASSLGTSGSYEQYF. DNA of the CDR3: TGTGCCAGCAGCTTAGGGACTAGCGGTTCCTACGAGCAGTACTTC. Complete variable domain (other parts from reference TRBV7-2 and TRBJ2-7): GAGVSQSPSNKVTEKGKDVELRCDPISGHTALYWYRQSLGQGLEFLIYFQGNSAPDKSGLPSDRFSAERTGGSVSTLTIQRTQQEDSAVYLCASSLGTSGSYEQYFGPGTRLTVT.

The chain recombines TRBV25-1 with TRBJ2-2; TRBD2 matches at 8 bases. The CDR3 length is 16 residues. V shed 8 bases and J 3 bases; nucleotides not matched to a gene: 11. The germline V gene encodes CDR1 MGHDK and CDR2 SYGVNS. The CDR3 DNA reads TGTGCCAGCGCAAGTCCGGGACTAGGGGACACCGGGGAGCTGTTTTTT. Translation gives CASASPGLGDTGELFF.

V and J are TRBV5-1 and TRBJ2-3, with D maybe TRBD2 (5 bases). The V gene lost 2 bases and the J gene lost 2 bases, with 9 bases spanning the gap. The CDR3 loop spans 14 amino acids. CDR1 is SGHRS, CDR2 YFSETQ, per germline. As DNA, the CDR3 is TGCGCCAGCAGCTTAGTGGACTCCACAGATACGCAGTATTTT. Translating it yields CASSLVDSTDTQYF.

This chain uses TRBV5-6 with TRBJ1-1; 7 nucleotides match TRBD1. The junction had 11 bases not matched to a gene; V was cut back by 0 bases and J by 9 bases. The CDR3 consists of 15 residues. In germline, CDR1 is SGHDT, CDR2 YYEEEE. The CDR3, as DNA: TGTGCCAGCAGCTTGGAGCTAACAGGGGAGAGGAAAGCTTTCTTT. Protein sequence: CASSLELTGERKAFF.

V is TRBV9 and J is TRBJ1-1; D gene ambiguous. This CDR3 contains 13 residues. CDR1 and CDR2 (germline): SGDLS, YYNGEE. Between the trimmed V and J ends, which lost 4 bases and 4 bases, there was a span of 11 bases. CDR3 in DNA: TGTGCCAGCAGCCCCCGGGTTCGCACTGAAGCTTTCTTT. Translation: CASSPRVRTEAFF. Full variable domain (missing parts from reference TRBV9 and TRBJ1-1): DSGVTQTPKHLITATGQRVTLRCSPRSGDLSVYWYQQSLDQGLQFLIQYYNGEERAKGNILERFSAQQFPDLHSELNLSSLELGDSALYFCASSPRVRTEAFFGQGTRLTVV.

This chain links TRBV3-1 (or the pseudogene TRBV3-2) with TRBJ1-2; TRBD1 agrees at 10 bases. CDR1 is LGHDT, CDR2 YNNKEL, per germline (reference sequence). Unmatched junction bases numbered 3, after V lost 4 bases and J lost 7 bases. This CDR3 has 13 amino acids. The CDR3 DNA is TGTGCCAGCAGCCCGACAGGGGGCCCTGGCTACACCTTC. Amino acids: CASSPTGGPGYTF.

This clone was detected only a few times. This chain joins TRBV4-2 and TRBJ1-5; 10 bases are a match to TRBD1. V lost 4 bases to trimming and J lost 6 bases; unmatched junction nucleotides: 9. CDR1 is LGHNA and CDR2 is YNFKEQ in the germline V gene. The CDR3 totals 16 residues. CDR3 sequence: CASSPFRGTGVQPQHF. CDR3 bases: TGTGCCAGCAGCCCGTTCCGGGGGACAGGGGTTCAGCCCCAGCATTTT.

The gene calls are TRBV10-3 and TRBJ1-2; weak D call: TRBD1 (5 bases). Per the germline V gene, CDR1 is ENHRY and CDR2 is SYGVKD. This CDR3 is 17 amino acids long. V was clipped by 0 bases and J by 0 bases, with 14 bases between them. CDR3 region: CAISESPGKEANYGYTF. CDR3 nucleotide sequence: TGTGCCATCAGTGAGTCACCAGGGAAGGAAGCTAACTATGGCTACACCTTC.

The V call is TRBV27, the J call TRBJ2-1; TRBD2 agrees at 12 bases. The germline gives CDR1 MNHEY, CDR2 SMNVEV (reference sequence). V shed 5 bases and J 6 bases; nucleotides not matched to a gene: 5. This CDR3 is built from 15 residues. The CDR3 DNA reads TGTGCCAGCAGTGCTCCGGGACTAGCGGGCAATGAGCAGTTCTTC. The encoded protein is CASSAPGLAGNEQFF.